The clone carrying this T cell receptor (beta chain) was recorded a few times. TCRdb fed the RT-PCR reads into MiXCR, producing one record per CDR3 protein. The table lists fewer than 800,000 distinct CDR3 sequences, 13% to 15% of them singletons. Per the germline V gene, CDR1 is SGHVS and CDR2 is FQNEAQ. This CDR3 has 14 residues. V shed 7 bases and J shed 6 bases, with 13 bases lying between them. The rearrangement joins TRBV7-8 to TRBJ2-6, with D hard to call. The TCR sequence derives from a female donor in good health, serving as a healthy control. Material for sequencing was memory CD4+ T cells from blood. The CDR3 coding sequence is TGTGCCAGCACCCTTGTATTGGAGGCCAACGTCCTGACTTTC. It translates to CASTLVLEANVLTF.